The 29 T cell receptor beta chains given below trace back to one sample, sequenced in a study of cytomegalovirus exposure and HLA in healthy donors. Primers included in the PCR were 60 Vbeta and 13 Jbeta primers. TCRdb's copy holds only in-frame clones and misses some; the assay was immunoSEQ multiplex PCR. Altogether approximately 140,000 clones are present, approximately 71% being singletons, with the ten largest covering around 3.2%. The specimen was PBMCs. These receptors came from a man aged 35 to 55 in good health and CMV-seronegative.

The chain links TRBV7-8 to TRBJ1-3; a weak D match, TRBD1 (5 bases). The ends were cut back, 1 base at V and 0 bases at J, with 7 bases in the middle. The germline V gene has CDR1 SGHVS and CDR2 FQNEAQ. The CDR3 extends over 15 amino acids. The chain's CDR3 is CASSLDRNSGNTIYF. In nucleotides, the CDR3 is TGTGCCAGCAGCTTAGACAGGAACTCTGGAAACACCATATATTTT.

The V and J genes are TRBV7-8 and TRBJ2-6; the match to TRBD1 covers 7 bases. Looked up from germline, CDR1 is SGHVS and CDR2 is FQNEAQ. Germline trimming cut 1 base from V and 4 bases from J; bases unmatched to any gene: 7. The CDR3 has 17 residues. The CDR3 DNA reads TGTGCCAGCAGCTTAGGATGGGGGACAGTCGGGGCCAACGTCCTGACTTTC. Protein product: CASSLGWGTVGANVLTF.

This clone was recorded once. The chain combines TRBV25-1 with TRBJ2-3; the D gene is possibly TRBD1 (6 bases). The CDR3 contains 18 residues. The germline V gene encodes CDR1 MGHDK and CDR2 SYGVNS. V shed 2 bases and J shed 4 bases, with 22 bases lying between them. CDR3 in DNA: TGTGCCAGCAGTGAAAGAGTTGGGGGCAGGGGAAGGTCAGATACGCAGTATTTT. It codes for CASSERVGGRGRSDTQYF. Full variable domain (remainder filled in from reference TRBV25-1 and TRBJ2-3): EADIYQTPRYLVIGTGKKITLECSQTMGHDKMYWYQQDPGMELHLIHYSYGVNSTEKGDLSSESTVSRIRTEHFPLTLESARPSHTSQYLCASSERVGGRGRSDTQYFGPGTRLTVL.

V and J are TRBV6-1 and TRBJ2-5; TRBD2 matches 9 bases. This CDR3 has 21 amino acids. Germline lookup yields CDR1 MNHNS and CDR2 SASEGT. The junction had 29 bases not matched to a gene; V was cut back by 0 bases and J by 12 bases. DNA of the CDR3: TGTGCCAGCAGTGAAGCCCCCCGACACGCCATCTTTCTAGCGGGGATGGAGATGAAGTACTTC. Protein: CASSEAPRHAIFLAGMEMKYF.

The V call is TRBV5-4, the J call TRBJ2-1, with 8 nucleotides matching TRBD2. V shed 5 bases and J 2 bases; nucleotides not matched to a gene: 3. The CDR3 covers 14 residues. The V gene's germline CDR1 is SGHNT and CDR2 YYREEE (reference sequence). This CDR3 is CASRFSGAYNEQFF. The CDR3, as DNA: TGTGCCAGCAGGTTTAGCGGGGCCTACAATGAGCAGTTCTTC.

The chain's CDR3 is CASTQGVQGAPNYGYTF. DNA for the CDR3: TGTGCCAGCACCCAAGGGGTACAGGGGGCCCCTAACTATGGCTACACCTTC. The chain joins TRBV11-3 to TRBJ1-2, with TRBD1 identical over 9 bases. CDR1 SGHNT and CDR2 YENEEA come from the germline V gene. Trimming removed 7 bases from V and 0 bases from J; junction bases left unmatched: 12. CDR3 length equals 17 residues.

V is TRBV5-1 and J is TRBJ2-2; D gene unclear. V was pared by 0 bases and J by 3 bases, with 6 bases between. In germline, CDR1 is SGHRS, CDR2 YFSETQ. There are 14 residues in the CDR3. Here the CDR3 DNA reads TGCGCCAGCAGCTTGGATCCCGACACCGGGGAGCTGTTTTTT. Protein: CASSLDPDTGELFF.

The chain has TRBV7-8 and TRBJ2-7; D may be TRBD2 (5 bases). With 5 bases removed from V and 6 bases from J, the gap between germline ends came to 20 bases. Germline lookup yields CDR1 SGHVS and CDR2 FQNEAQ. The CDR3 is 15 amino acids. CDR3 in amino acids: CASSREVRRGSEQYF. The CDR3 bases are TGTGCCAGCAGCCGAGAGGTACGACGCGGGTCCGAGCAGTACTTC.

This chain uses TRBV9 with TRBJ1-5, with a weak D call TRBD1 (5 bases). This CDR3 is built from 14 residues. Germline CDR1 SGDLS, CDR2 YYNGEE. Trimming removed 4 bases at V and 5 bases at J, with 13 bases between. CDR3 loop: CASSPGSWDQPQHF. For the CDR3, the DNA is TGTGCCAGCAGCCCAGGGTCGTGGGATCAGCCCCAGCATTTT.

This clone was seen a few times. Other DNA sequences within the sample encode an identical CDR3. V and J are TRBV5-1 and TRBJ1-4; 7 bases are shared with TRBD1. The length of the CDR3 is 15 residues. The junction had 10 bases not matched to a gene; V was cut back by 6 bases and J by 5 bases. Germline CDR1 reads SGHRS; CDR2 reads YFSETQ. This chain's CDR3 is CASTVSGTVNEKLFF. In DNA form, the CDR3 reads TGCGCCAGCACGGTTTCCGGGACAGTAAATGAAAAACTGTTTTTT.

The chain couples TRBV2 to TRBJ2-1; TRBD2 matches 13 bases. The V and J ends lost 2 bases and 6 bases, in that order; junction bases with no gene match: 4. This CDR3 has 16 amino acids. Germline CDR1 is SNHLY and CDR2 is FYNNEI. CDR3 DNA: TGTGCCAGCAGTGAACCCACTAGCGGGGGGGGCAATGAGCAGTTCTTC. Translation gives CASSEPTSGGGNEQFF.

The CDR3 DNA follows: TGCGCCAGCAGCTTGGTGGGGACTTTCCAAGAGACCCAGTACTTC. Amino acid sequence: CASSLVGTFQETQYF. The rearrangement uses TRBV5-1 and TRBJ2-5; maybe TRBD2 (6 bases). The CDR3 has 15 residues. Germline CDR1 reads SGHRS; CDR2 reads YFSETQ. V was shortened by 0 bases and J by 1 base, with 10 bases between the two germline ends.

This chain links TRBV5-1 with TRBJ2-5; 8 nucleotides align to TRBD2. The V segment lost 5 bases and the J segment 5 bases; nucleotides outside the gene matches: 5. The germline V gene encodes CDR1 SGHRS and CDR2 YFSETQ. There are 13 residues in the CDR3. CDR3 DNA: TGCGCCAGCAGTCCGGGAGGGATCGAGACCCAGTACTTC. Protein product: CASSPGGIETQYF.

V and J are TRBV5-1 and TRBJ1-4; 7 nucleotides align to TRBD1. V was pared by 4 bases and J by 7 bases, with 4 bases of the junction left unmatched. Germline values: CDR1 SGHRS, CDR2 YFSETQ. The CDR3 is 13 amino acids. The CDR3 nucleotides read TGCGCCAGCAGCGAGGGGGCATCTGAAAAACTGTTTTTT. Translation gives CASSEGASEKLFF.

This chain joins TRBV2 and TRBJ1-1, with TRBD1 matching 7 bases. With V trimmed by 6 bases and J by 5 bases, 9 bases remained unmatched. CDR3 length equals 14 residues. Germline-derived CDR1 and CDR2 are SNHLY and FYNNEI. Here the CDR3 reads CASRGDRDGTEAFF. The CDR3 DNA follows: TGTGCCAGCAGAGGCGACAGGGACGGGACTGAAGCTTTCTTT.

This clone was detected a few times. The rearrangement joins TRBV5-5 to TRBJ2-1; 10 nucleotides agree with TRBD2. V trimming: 2 bases; J trimming: 8 bases; junction bases outside the gene matches: 10. The CDR3 extends over 16 amino acids. CDR1 is SGHKS, CDR2 YYEKEE, per germline (reference sequence). This CDR3 is CASSFLLAGLLDEQFF. In DNA form, the CDR3 reads TGTGCCAGCAGCTTCCTACTAGCGGGGTTATTGGATGAGCAGTTCTTC.

This sequence joins TRBV5-1 and TRBJ2-4; 7 positions match TRBD1. Unmatched junction bases numbered 15, after V lost 3 bases and J lost 3 bases. Looked up from germline, CDR1 is SGHRS and CDR2 is YFSETQ. This CDR3 region has 18 residues. This CDR3 reads CASSSEPGQLKIKNIQYF. DNA of the CDR3: TGCGCCAGCAGCTCAGAACCGGGACAGTTGAAAATCAAAAACATTCAGTACTTC.

The chain recombines TRBV7-8 with TRBJ1-2; D uncertain. The CDR3 has 20 residues. V was clipped by 2 bases and J by 5 bases, with 30 bases between them. Germline values: CDR1 SGHVS, CDR2 FQNEAQ. This chain's CDR3 is CASSLPPERDLSPNYYGYTF. DNA of the CDR3: TGTGCCAGCAGCTTACCCCCAGAGCGAGACCTGTCACCTAACTATTATGGCTACACCTTC.

This clone was counted a few times. The chain links TRBV6-1 to TRBJ1-5; perhaps TRBD1 as D (5 bases). Trimming left V 8 bases short and J 6 bases short, with 20 bases between. The germline V gene has CDR1 MNHNS and CDR2 SASEGT. CDR3 size: 15 residues. CDR3 bases: TGTGCCAGCGGCCCCAACCGGGGGGTGATTCAGCCCCAGCATTTT. Its protein is CASGPNRGVIQPQHF.

The chain employs TRBV25-1 and TRBJ1-5, with D possibly TRBD1 on 5 matching bases. Germline-derived CDR1 and CDR2 are MGHDK and SYGVNS. V gave up 8 bases and J gave up 7 bases, with 15 bases separating them. The CDR3 is made up of 13 amino acids. Here the CDR3 DNA reads TGTGCCAGCGGGGCGGGACCAGGACAGCCCCAGCATTTT. It codes for CASGAGPGQPQHF.

The genes are TRBV18 and TRBJ2-7, with 7 bases that match TRBD1. With 3 bases clipped from V and 2 bases from J, the junction kept 4 bases outside the gene matches. The CDR3 is 14 amino acids. Looked up from germline, CDR1 is KGHSH and CDR2 is LQKENI. The CDR3 loop reads CASSPTGVAYEQYF. CDR3 nucleotide sequence: TGTGCCAGCTCACCCACAGGGGTAGCCTACGAGCAGTACTTC.

The rearrangement uses TRBV18 and TRBJ2-2, with a tentative D call TRBD2 (6 bases). V was trimmed by 2 bases and J by 2 bases, leaving 9 bases between them. The CDR3 has 15 residues. Germline CDR1 reads KGHSH; CDR2 reads LQKENI. As DNA, the CDR3 is TGTGCCAGCTCACCAGGAGGGGCTAACACCGGGGAGCTGTTTTTT. The encoded protein is CASSPGGANTGELFF.

This chain joins TRBV14 and TRBJ2-1, with a tentative D call TRBD1 (5 bases). CDR1 is SGHDN and CDR2 is FVKESK in the germline V gene. The ends were cut back, 2 bases at V and 10 bases at J, with 12 bases in the middle. The CDR3 is made up of 13 amino acids. Here the CDR3 DNA reads TGTGCCAGCAGCCAATGGGTGCAGGGAGAGCAGTTCTTC. Its translation: CASSQWVQGEQFF.

V and J are TRBV18 and TRBJ2-7; 9 nucleotides match TRBD2. J lost 3 bases, V lost 0 bases, and 9 bases had no gene match. The CDR3 covers 17 residues. CDR1 and CDR2 from the germline V gene are KGHSH and LQKENI. CDR3 loop: CASSPPNSAGGNYEQYF. As DNA, the CDR3 is TGTGCCAGCTCACCACCGAACTCTGCGGGGGGGAACTACGAGCAGTACTTC.

V gene TRBV6-4 combines with J gene TRBJ1-2; 8 bases fit TRBD1. CDR3 length: 15 amino acids. V lost 4 bases to trimming and J lost 0 bases; unmatched junction nucleotides: 4. CDR1 is MRHNA and CDR2 is SNTAGT in the germline V gene. The CDR3 nucleotides are TGTGCCAGCAGTGCAAGGACAGGGACTAACTATGGCTACACCTTC. Translation: CASSARTGTNYGYTF.

J is TRBJ2-3 and V is TRBV5-1, with TRBD2 identical over 9 bases. The CDR3 covers 16 residues. CDR1 SGHRS and CDR2 YFSETQ come from the germline V gene. The trim removed 0 bases at V and 5 bases at J, leaving 7 bases unmatched. The CDR3 bases are TGCGCCAGCAGCTTGGAGGTTAGCGGGGGAGGAGATACGCAGTATTTT. Its translation is CASSLEVSGGGDTQYF.

The chain carries TRBV25-1 and TRBJ1-2; TRBD1 is a possible D gene (6 bases). CDR1 and CDR2 from the germline V gene are MGHDK and SYGVNS. V lost 6 bases and J lost 1, with 15 bases in between. The CDR3 loop spans 15 amino acids. The CDR3 DNA sequence: TGTGCCAGCAGCCTGGGGGGGGGCCTTAACTATGGCTACACCTTC. Protein: CASSLGGGLNYGYTF.

The rearrangement links TRBV11-3 to TRBJ2-3, with TRBD2 identical over 8 bases. Trimming removed 0 bases from V and 6 bases from J; junction bases left unmatched: 8. CDR3 length: 16 amino acids. Germline V lookup: CDR1 SGHNT, CDR2 YENEEA. In DNA, the CDR3 is TGTGCCAGCAGCTTAGATACTAGCGGCGGGTCGGATACGCAGTATTTT. The encoded protein is CASSLDTSGGSDTQYF.

This chain links TRBV5-1 with TRBJ2-7; 9 positions match TRBD1. The CDR3 totals 15 residues. Germline V CDR1 and CDR2: SGHRS, YFSETQ. With 4 bases clipped from V and 3 bases from J, the junction kept 8 bases outside the gene matches. CDR3 sequence: CASSAGWTGDYEQYF. CDR3 in DNA: TGCGCCAGCAGCGCCGGATGGACAGGGGACTACGAGCAGTACTTC. Drawing the rest from reference TRBV5-1 and TRBJ2-7, the complete variable domain is KAGVTQTPRYLIKTRGQQVTLSCSPISGHRSVSWYQQTPGQGLQFLFEYFSETQRNKGNFPGRFSGRQFSNSRSEMNVSTLELGDSALYLCASSAGWTGDYEQYFGPGTRLTVT.